In this sample, the clone carrying this TCR beta chain turned up once. These data are taken from a study of T cells in Graves' hyperthyroidism and ophthalmopathy. Germline CDR1 reads MNHEY; CDR2 reads SMNVEV (reference sequence). This CDR3 is built from 16 residues. Between the trimmed V and J ends, which lost 0 bases and 1 base, there was a span of 12 bases. The CDR3 regions of TCR beta were amplified from RNA transcripts. The HTBI primer set was used in a first-round RT-PCR of the TCR CDR3. One entry per CDR3 protein, called by TCRdb with MiXCR from the multiplex PCR reads. This sample has under 550,000 distinct CDR3 sequences, with roughly an eighth found just once.

The V and J genes are TRBV27 and TRBJ1-2; D may be TRBD1 (6 bases). The sequence came from a woman younger than 30 with Graves' hyperthyroidism. Source material: blood. CDR3 region: CASSLSRGGFNYGYTF. The CDR3 nucleotides read TGTGCCAGCAGTTTATCCCGAGGGGGGTTTAACTATGGCTACACCTTC.